Presented here are 12 T cell receptor beta chains from one specimen sequenced in a study of CD8 T cells in Susac syndrome. Random hexamers served to reverse transcribe about 0.45 to 1 ug RNA. TCRdb fed the immunoSEQ multiplex PCR reads into MiXCR, producing one record per CDR3 protein. The sample has around 200,000 distinct CDR3 sequences, 95% seen once. Sample: CD4+ T cells from PBMCs. The receptors stem from a human donor with Susac syndrome.

The rearrangement joins TRBV2 to TRBJ2-5; no firm D call. V lost 3 bases and J lost 2, with 7 bases in between. Looked up from germline, CDR1 is SNHLY and CDR2 is FYNNEI. This CDR3 is 13 amino acids long. CDR3 sequence (DNA): TGTGCCAGCAGTGAGGGGTGGCAAGAGACCCAGTACTTC. The encoded protein is CASSEGWQETQYF.

The chain carries TRBV29-1 and TRBJ2-3; TRBD2 agrees at 9 bases. Germline assignment: CDR1 SQVTM and CDR2 ANQGSEA. The CDR3 spans 14 residues. J was trimmed by 6 bases and V by 8 bases; bases with no gene match: 12. CDR3 bases: TGCAGCTTCGGGCTAGCGGGGTCCCGGGATACGCAGTATTTT. It translates to CSFGLAGSRDTQYF.

This clonotype occurred once. The chain uses TRBV20-1 and TRBJ2-4; either TRBD1 or TRBD2 may fit D (6 bases each). Germline CDR1 DFQATT, CDR2 SNEGSKA (reference sequence). V lost 4 bases to trimming and J lost 0 bases, with 16 bases between them. The CDR3 runs 16 residues. CDR3 loop: CSAKRGGGGAKNIQYF. The CDR3 bases are TGCAGTGCTAAACGAGGGGGAGGCGGAGCCAAAAACATTCAGTACTTC.

The chain employs TRBV3-1 and TRBJ1-2; TRBD1 aligns across 8 bases. Per the germline V gene, CDR1 is LGHDT and CDR2 is YNNKEL (reference sequence). J was trimmed by 8 bases and V by 5 bases; bases with no gene match: 4. The CDR3 is 12 residues long. CDR3 nucleotides: TGTGCCAGCAGCAGCCCAGGGGGCGGCTACACCTTC. It specifies CASSSPGGGYTF.

The chain uses TRBV12-3 or TRBV12-4 and TRBJ2-7; the D gene is possibly TRBD1 (6 bases). This CDR3 contains 14 residues. Trimming stripped 6 bases from V and 3 bases from J, with 15 bases between. The CDR3 here is CASSQTGLRYEQYF. The CDR3 DNA reads as TGTGCCAGCAGCCAGACAGGACTTCGCTACGAGCAGTACTTC.

The V gene is TRBV20-1, the J gene TRBJ2-3, with D uncertain. CDR3 size: 14 residues. The V end lost 7 bases, the J end lost 4 bases, and 18 bases lay between the germline ends. Germline CDR1 reads DFQATT; CDR2 reads SNEGSKA (reference sequence). In DNA form, the CDR3 reads TGCAGTGTAAGGACCGACCTTCGCGCAGATACGCAGTATTTT. Translating gives CSVRTDLRADTQYF.

This clonotype has a single count. The V and J genes are TRBV20-1 and TRBJ1-5; D not resolved. The CDR3 runs 12 residues. The V gene's germline CDR1 is DFQATT and CDR2 SNEGSKA (reference sequence). V was pared by 6 bases and J by 2 bases, with 8 bases between. The CDR3 loop is CSASQGNQPQHF. The CDR3 DNA sequence: TGCAGTGCCTCCCAAGGCAATCAGCCCCAGCATTTT.

The rearrangement uses TRBV30 and TRBJ2-2; no clear D. The germline V gene has CDR1 GTSNPN and CDR2 SVGIG (reference sequence). Trimming left V 5 bases short and J 5 bases short, with 9 bases between. This CDR3 region has 12 residues. CDR3 coding DNA: TGTGCCTGGGCTTGGGTTACCGGGGAGCTGTTTTTT. Its protein product is CAWAWVTGELFF.

V gene TRBV28 combines with J gene TRBJ1-5; D gene uncertain. This CDR3 region has 11 residues. V gave up 4 bases and J gave up 5 bases, with 3 bases separating them. Germline assignment: CDR1 MDHEN and CDR2 SYDVKM. CDR3 residues: CASSSYQPQHF. The CDR3 bases are TGTGCCAGCAGTTCGTATCAGCCCCAGCATTTT.

This clonotype is a singleton in its sample. Here the CDR3 DNA reads TGCAGTGCTAGAGAGGGGGCTCGATCTTACAATGAGCAGTTCTTC. Amino acids: CSAREGARSYNEQFF. The chain recombines TRBV20-1 with TRBJ2-1; tentatively, D is TRBD1 (6 bases). The CDR3 contains 15 residues. CDR1 and CDR2 from the germline V gene are DFQATT and SNEGSKA (reference sequence). The V and J ends lost 0 bases and 4 bases respectively, with 13 bases between them.

The rearrangement joins TRBV12-3 or TRBV12-4 to TRBJ2-7; tentative D call: TRBD1 (6 bases). Trimming stripped 1 base from V and 2 bases from J, with 15 bases between. The CDR3 is made up of 16 amino acids. In DNA form, the CDR3 reads TGTGCCAGCAGTTTAGGCAGGGGCGCCCCGACCTACGAGCAGTACTTC. It yields the protein CASSLGRGAPTYEQYF.

This chain connects TRBV6-2 or TRBV6-3 to TRBJ1-6, with D unresolved. The CDR3 contains 14 residues. V lost 4 bases, J lost 5 bases, and 9 bases lay in between. Germline CDR1 reads MNHEY; CDR2 reads SVGEGT. The CDR3 reads CASSFGRNNSPLHF. The CDR3 nucleotides read TGTGCCAGCAGTTTTGGACGGAATAATTCACCCCTCCACTTT.